The next 11 T cell receptor beta chains were all read from a single sample in a study of T cell repertoires in cytomegalovirus infection. Their antigen targets remain unknown. Each CDR3 protein gets one entry after TCRdb re-called the reads with MiXCR. The table records some 920,000 distinct CDR3 sequences, 31% of them present only once. The material was cultured CD8+ T cells from PBMCs, obtained from culture after CMV antigen stimulation. These TCRs come from a human donor in good health (CMV status not recorded). Some clones in this sample may be carry-over from other donors' samples.

As concerns this clonotype: A read error is likely, as this CDR3 ends without the conserved phenylalanine or tryptophan. This sequence joins TRBV7-2 and TRBJ2-2; 7 bases line up with TRBD2. The CDR3 spans 19 residues. Germline V gene data show CDR1 as SGHTA and CDR2 as FQGNSA. Germline trimming cut 1 base from V and 4 bases from J; bases unmatched to any gene: 15. The CDR3 DNA reads as TGTGCCAGCAGCTTAGTCGGGGAGGGAACATATGCGCCCACCGGGGAGCTGTTTTAT. Protein product: CASSLVGEGTYAPTGELFY.

The chain employs TRBV4-2 and TRBJ2-1; 9 bases are shared with TRBD2. Germline trimming cut 0 bases from V and 12 bases from J; bases unmatched to any gene: 3. CDR1 LGHNA and CDR2 YNFKEQ come from the germline V gene. The CDR3 covers 13 residues. The CDR3 DNA follows: TGTGCCAGCAGCCAAGATCGCGGGGGGGCGCAGTTCTTC. It is translated as CASSQDRGGAQFF.

In its sample, this clonotype was seen many times. This chain joins TRBV9 and TRBJ1-1; TRBD1 aligns across 7 bases. The V and J ends lost 3 bases and 5 bases, in that order; junction bases with no gene match: 7. The CDR3 runs to 14 residues. Per the germline V gene, CDR1 is SGDLS and CDR2 is YYNGEE. As DNA, the CDR3 is TGTGCCAGCAGCGCCTACAGGGGAGGTACTGAAGCTTTCTTT. This codes for CASSAYRGGTEAFF.

The chain combines TRBV11-1 with TRBJ2-3; D gene uncertain. Trimming pared 3 bases from V and 4 bases from J, leaving 14 bases between. CDR1 and CDR2 from the germline V gene are SGHAT and FQDESV (reference sequence). This CDR3 is 15 amino acids long. As DNA, the CDR3 is TGTGCCAGCAGCTTTCCCCTCTCTGGCGCAGATACGCAGTATTTT. This codes for CASSFPLSGADTQYF.

The V call is TRBV12-3 or TRBV12-4, the J call TRBJ1-3; D is undetermined. This CDR3 has 11 residues. V dropped 9 bases and J dropped 4 bases, with 7 bases sitting between them. CDR3: CASGGGNTIYF. In DNA form, the CDR3 reads TGTGCCAGTGGTGGAGGAAACACCATATATTTT.

This clonotype was found many times. The V and J genes are TRBV7-6 and TRBJ2-1; unclear D gene. The CDR3 sequence is 12 residues long. Germline V CDR1 and CDR2: SGHVS, FNYEAQ. V lost 2 bases and J lost 10, with 9 bases in between. DNA for the CDR3: TGTGCCAGCAGCTTAACGGCGTTGGAGCAGTTCTTC. Residues: CASSLTALEQFF.

This clonotype has a handful of counts. This chain uses TRBV25-1 with TRBJ2-5; D may be TRBD2 (7 bases). This CDR3 spans 14 amino acids. The germline V and J ends were trimmed by 8 bases and 2 bases, with 15 bases remaining between them. The germline CDR1 and CDR2 sequences are MGHDK and SYGVNS. CDR3 nucleotides: TGTGCCAGCTGGATGGGGGGGGCTCAAGAGACCCAGTACTTC. Translated: CASWMGGAQETQYF.

The chain links TRBV12-3 or TRBV12-4 to TRBJ2-3; 9 nucleotides match TRBD2. The CDR3 runs 14 residues. The junction had 6 bases not matched to a gene; V was cut back by 6 bases and J by 5 bases. CDR3: CASRPRGGQDTQYF. In DNA form, the CDR3 reads TGTGCCAGCAGACCGCGGGGGGGCCAAGATACGCAGTATTTT.

This clonotype was picked up many times. The chain carries TRBV7-6 and TRBJ2-2, with TRBD2 matching 9 bases. This CDR3 region has 15 residues. The V segment lost 2 bases and the J segment 5 bases; nucleotides outside the gene matches: 3. Germline V gene data show CDR1 as SGHVS and CDR2 as FNYEAQ. The CDR3 sequence: CASSLIAGVTGELFF. The DNA for the CDR3 is TGTGCCAGCAGCTTAATAGCGGGGGTTACCGGGGAGCTGTTTTTT.

This clonotype was seen only a few times. The chain joins TRBV7-9 to TRBJ1-2, with 7 bases identical to TRBD1. Trimming took 4 bases from V and 3 from J; bases not matched to a gene: 17. This CDR3 is 18 amino acids long. CDR1 is SEHNR and CDR2 is FQNEAQ in the germline V gene (reference sequence). As DNA, the CDR3 is TGTGCCAGCAGCTCATTCACGGACAGGACGAGAATGGACTATGGCTACACCTTC. Its translation is CASSSFTDRTRMDYGYTF. The variable domain in full, with the rest retrieved from reference TRBV7-9 and TRBJ1-2, is DTGVSQNPRHKITKRGQNVTFRCDPISEHNRLYWYRQTLGQGPEFLTYFQNEAQLEKSRLLSDRFSAERPKGSFSTLEIQRTEQGDSAMYLCASSSFTDRTRMDYGYTFGSGTRLTVV.

This chain joins TRBV6-6 and TRBJ1-5; D not certain. CDR3 size: 15 residues. V dropped 2 bases and J dropped 0 bases, with 8 bases sitting between them. The germline V gene has CDR1 MNHNY and CDR2 SVGAGI (reference sequence). Written as DNA, the CDR3 is TGTGCCAGCAGTTACCAGACACTTAGCAATCAGCCCCAGCATTTT. Protein product: CASSYQTLSNQPQHF.